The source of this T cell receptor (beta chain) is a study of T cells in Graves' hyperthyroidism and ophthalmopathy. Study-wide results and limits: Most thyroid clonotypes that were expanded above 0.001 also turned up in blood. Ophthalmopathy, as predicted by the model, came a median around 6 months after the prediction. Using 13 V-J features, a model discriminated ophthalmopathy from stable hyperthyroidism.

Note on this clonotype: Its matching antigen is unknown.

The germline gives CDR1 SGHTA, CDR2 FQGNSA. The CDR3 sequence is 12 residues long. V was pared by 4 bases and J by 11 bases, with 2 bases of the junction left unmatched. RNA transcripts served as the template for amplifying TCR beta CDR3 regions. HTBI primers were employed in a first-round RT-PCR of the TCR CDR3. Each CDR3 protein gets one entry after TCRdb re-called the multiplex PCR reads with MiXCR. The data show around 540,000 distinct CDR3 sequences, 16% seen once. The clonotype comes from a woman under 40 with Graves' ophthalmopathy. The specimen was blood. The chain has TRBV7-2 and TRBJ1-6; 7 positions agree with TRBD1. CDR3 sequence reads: CASSYQGAPLHF. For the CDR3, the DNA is TGTGCCAGCAGCTATCAGGGGGCACCCCTCCACTTT.